This passage covers 8 T cell receptor beta chains from one sample sequenced in a study of shared clonotypes between healthy human individuals (dated by TCRdb to the early 2020s). The library was produced with the immunoSEQ multiplex PCR assay. Entries here come from immuneACCESS through TCRdb and include only in-frame sequences with V and J called. Some clones fail to appear in such tables; in the studies checked, an unresolved V gene covers under half of the shortfall, and the cause of the remainder is unknown. This sample comprises 740,000 or so clones, roughly 72% of them detected only once. In total, the top ten clones hold around 1.7% of the sample. The source material was memory CD4+ T cells sorted from blood. The cell subset or site tag for this specimen amounts to: CD45RA-negative fraction. The receptors derive from a woman in her 30s in good health.

This clone appeared a single time. The V call is TRBV5-1, the J call TRBJ1-1; 9 bases align to TRBD1. CDR3 length: 14 residues. CDR1 SGHRS and CDR2 YFSETQ come from the germline V gene. With V trimmed by 4 bases and J by 6 bases, 7 bases remained unmatched. In DNA, the CDR3 is TGCGCCAGCAGCCCGGGGACAGGGCCTCCTGAAGCTTTCTTT. Encoded protein: CASSPGTGPPEAFF.

V gene TRBV29-1 combines with J gene TRBJ2-2; 9 nucleotides align to TRBD1. This CDR3 comprises 20 residues. Germline CDR1 and CDR2: SQVTM and ANQGSEA. V was pared by 2 bases and J by 2 bases, with 18 bases of the junction left unmatched. The CDR3 spells CSVERSRTTGQGGNTGELFF. The CDR3 nucleotides read TGCAGCGTTGAAAGATCGAGGACTACGGGACAGGGAGGTAACACCGGGGAGCTGTTTTTT.

This chain links TRBV19 with TRBJ2-6; D may correspond to TRBD1 or TRBD2 (6 bases each). V lost 5 bases and J lost 4, with 15 bases in between. Germline assignment: CDR1 LNHDA and CDR2 SQIVND (reference sequence). The CDR3 covers 16 residues. CDR3 in DNA: TGTGCCAGTAGTGGGAATTGGGGGGCCGGGGCCAACGTCCTGACTTTC. It codes for CASSGNWGAGANVLTF.

The sample holds a few counts of this clone. The J gene is TRBJ1-2, the V gene TRBV7-9; no definite D call. V lost 3 bases, J lost 6 bases, and 8 bases lay in between. The CDR3 contains 12 residues. Germline V gene data show CDR1 as SEHNR and CDR2 as FQNEAQ (reference sequence). The CDR3 loop is CASSFVVNGYTF. The CDR3 nucleotides are TGTGCCAGCAGCTTCGTTGTTAATGGCTACACCTTC.

A word on this clone: Other DNA sequences from this sample encode an identical CDR3 as well. The chain combines TRBV25-1 with TRBJ2-3; D unclear. CDR1 is MGHDK, CDR2 SYGVNS, per germline. This CDR3 region has 14 residues. Trimming left V 1 base short and J 0 bases short, with 5 bases between. As DNA, the CDR3 is TGTGCCAGCAGTGAATCTGGCAGCACAGATACGCAGTATTTT. It encodes CASSESGSTDTQYF. The full variable domain, its missing parts supplied by reference TRBV25-1 and TRBJ2-3, is EADIYQTPRYLVIGTGKKITLECSQTMGHDKMYWYQQDPGMELHLIHYSYGVNSTEKGDLSSESTVSRIRTEHFPLTLESARPSHTSQYLCASSESGSTDTQYFGPGTRLTVL.

For the CDR3, the DNA is TGCGCCAGCAGCTTCTTCGGGGAAAGCACAGATACGCAGTATTTT. Translating it yields CASSFFGESTDTQYF. The chain has TRBV5-1 and TRBJ2-3; perhaps TRBD2 as D (5 bases). V lost 2 bases and J 0 bases, leaving 10 bases between the germline ends. CDR1 is SGHRS and CDR2 is YFSETQ in the germline V gene. The CDR3 is 15 residues long.

The chain joins TRBV10-2 to TRBJ1-2; tentatively, D is TRBD1 (6 bases). The CDR3 contains 14 residues. Germline V lookup: CDR1 WSHSY, CDR2 SAAADI. The V and J ends lost 6 bases and 2 bases respectively, with 13 bases between them. CDR3 amino acids: CASSPQGSNYGYTF. For the CDR3, the DNA is TGCGCCAGCAGCCCACAGGGATCCAACTATGGCTACACCTTC.

This chain joins TRBV19 and TRBJ2-5, with a tentative D call TRBD2 (5 bases). V dropped 9 bases and J dropped 2 bases, with 7 bases sitting between them. CDR1 LNHDA and CDR2 SQIVND come from the germline V gene (reference sequence). The CDR3 contains 11 residues. Here the CDR3 DNA reads TGTGCCAGCCGGGATCAAGAGACCCAGTACTTC. It specifies CASRDQETQYF. Full variable domain (rest looked up from reference TRBV19 and TRBJ2-5): DGGITQSPKYLFRKEGQNVTLSCEQNLNHDAMYWYRQDPGQGLRLIYYSQIVNDFQKGDIAEGYSVSREKKESFPLTVTSAQKNPTAFYLCASRDQETQYFGPGTRLLVL.